This T cell receptor (beta chain) appears in the sequencing data of a study of blood T cell repertoires in COVID-19 (dated by TCRdb to the early 2020s). For the wider study: Samples from collaborators originated in the United States, Italy and Spain and spanned both the acute and convalescent phases of COVID-19. The material from the prospective study consisted of cDNA or gDNA derived from T cells, B-cell-depleted T cells, or PBMCs. Deeply sampled blood TCRbeta repertoires from subjects exposed to, actively infected with, or recovered from COVID-19 were included in the dataset. The repertoires were made available in a free public database intended to serve as a resource for research on the immune response to SARS-CoV-2. Samples were obtained from the ongoing ImmuneRACE study (first 160 participants) and from roughly 1,300 subjects provided by 6 global collaborators. A de-identified subject ID, COVID-19 status, age in years and sex were almost always included in the sample metadata. Where available, HLA class I and class II types were taken from metadata supplied by the sample provider and were not determined by assay-based typing. The paper's findings and limits, for the study overall: The amount of clinical and demographic metadata varied by source and participant and was provided uncurated.

As to this clone: It has no known antigen specificity. The input lacks base qualities; no much larger clone sits a single base away.

V was cut back by 1 base and J by 8 bases, leaving a gap of 15 bases between them. From a lookup of the germline V gene (reference sequence), CDR1 and CDR2 are SEHNR and FQNEAQ. The CDR3 spans 16 residues, from the cysteine through the phenylalanine. The retained sequence is limited to the CDR3, 48 bases, with the frame set at the first base. Collaborating institutions collected whole blood in K2EDTA tubes following their own protocols. Collaborator samples were shipped for TCRbeta analysis as frozen whole blood, isolated PBMCs, or DNA extracted from either sample type. TCRbeta CDR3 regions were amplified from genomic DNA using the immunoSEQ Assay, a bias-controlled multiplex PCR. The original methods were these. Nucleated cell counts per sample were estimated from amplification of reference gene primers within the assay. Sequence reads were collapsed and filtered to measure the absolute abundance of every unique TCRbeta CDR3 rearrangement. For each sample, productive Simpson clonality was calculated as the square root of Simpson's diversity index across productive rearrangements. TCRdb provides this immuneACCESS table in a form limited to in-frame rearrangements. Some clones are lacking; in checked studies, under half of them reflect an unresolved V gene, and why the rest are absent is not known. For V, J and clone size, that table is used; D and trimming come from the DNA. The sample contains about 220,000 clones, roughly 84% of them found a single time. 2% to 2.5% of the sample is taken by the ten largest.

The sequenced material came from peripheral blood. The receptor's source is a woman aged 55-75 years with acute or convalescent COVID-19. The chain is made from TRBV7-9 and TRBJ1-6, with a tentative D gene TRBD1 over 5 matching bases. The DNA is TGTGCCAGCAGCTTAGTCTCGAGACAGATTCATTCACCCCTCCACTTT. This sequence encodes CASSLVSRQIHSPLHF.